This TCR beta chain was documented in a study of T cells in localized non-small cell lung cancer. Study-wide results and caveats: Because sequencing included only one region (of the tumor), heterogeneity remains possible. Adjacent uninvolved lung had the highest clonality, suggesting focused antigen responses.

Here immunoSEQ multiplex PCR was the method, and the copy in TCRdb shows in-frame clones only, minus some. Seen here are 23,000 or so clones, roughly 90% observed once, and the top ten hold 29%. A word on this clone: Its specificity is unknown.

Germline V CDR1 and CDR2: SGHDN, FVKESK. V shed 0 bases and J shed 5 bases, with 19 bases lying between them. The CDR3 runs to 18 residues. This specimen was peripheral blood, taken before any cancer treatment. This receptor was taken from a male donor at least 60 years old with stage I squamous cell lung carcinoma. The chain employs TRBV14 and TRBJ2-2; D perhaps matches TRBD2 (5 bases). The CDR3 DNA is TGTGCCAGCAGCCAAGAGAGGAGCGGCCCTCGAGTAACCGGGGAGCTGTTTTTT. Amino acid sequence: CASSQERSGPRVTGELFF.